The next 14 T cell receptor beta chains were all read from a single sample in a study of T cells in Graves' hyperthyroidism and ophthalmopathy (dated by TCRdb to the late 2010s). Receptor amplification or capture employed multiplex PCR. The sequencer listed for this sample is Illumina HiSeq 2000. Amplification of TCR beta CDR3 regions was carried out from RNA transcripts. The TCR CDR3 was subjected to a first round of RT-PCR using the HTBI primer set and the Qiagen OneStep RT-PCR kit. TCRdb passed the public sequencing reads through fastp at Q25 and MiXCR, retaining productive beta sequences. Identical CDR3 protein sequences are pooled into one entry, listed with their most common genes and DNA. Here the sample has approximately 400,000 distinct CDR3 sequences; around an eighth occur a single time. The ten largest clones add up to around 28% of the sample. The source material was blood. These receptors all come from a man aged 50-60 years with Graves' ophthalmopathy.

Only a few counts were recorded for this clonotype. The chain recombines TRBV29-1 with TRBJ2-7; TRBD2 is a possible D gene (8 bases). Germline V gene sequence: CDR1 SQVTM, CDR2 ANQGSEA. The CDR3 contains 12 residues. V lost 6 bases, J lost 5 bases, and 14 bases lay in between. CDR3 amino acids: CSVRGTRHEQYF. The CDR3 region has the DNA TGCAGCGTCAGGGGGACTAGACACGAGCAGTACTTC.

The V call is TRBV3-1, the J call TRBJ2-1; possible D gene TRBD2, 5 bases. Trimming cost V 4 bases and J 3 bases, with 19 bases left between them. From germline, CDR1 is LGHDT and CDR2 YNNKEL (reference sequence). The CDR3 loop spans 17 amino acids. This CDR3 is CASSLESSGIYYNEQFF. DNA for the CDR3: TGTGCCAGCAGCCTAGAATCGTCGGGGATATACTACAATGAGCAGTTCTTC.

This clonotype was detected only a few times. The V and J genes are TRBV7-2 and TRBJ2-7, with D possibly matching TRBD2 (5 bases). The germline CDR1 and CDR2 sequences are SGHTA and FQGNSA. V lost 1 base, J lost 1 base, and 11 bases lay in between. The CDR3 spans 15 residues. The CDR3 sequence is CASSLGFSDSYEQYF. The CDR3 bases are TGTGCCAGCAGCTTAGGTTTTAGCGATTCCTACGAGCAGTACTTC.

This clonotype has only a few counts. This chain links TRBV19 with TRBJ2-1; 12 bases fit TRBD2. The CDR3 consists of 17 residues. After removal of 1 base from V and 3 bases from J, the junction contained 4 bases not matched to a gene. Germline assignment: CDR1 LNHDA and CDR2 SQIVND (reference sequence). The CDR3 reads CASSIGGTSGHYNEQFF. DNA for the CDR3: TGTGCCAGTAGTATAGGGGGGACTAGCGGGCACTACAATGAGCAGTTCTTC.

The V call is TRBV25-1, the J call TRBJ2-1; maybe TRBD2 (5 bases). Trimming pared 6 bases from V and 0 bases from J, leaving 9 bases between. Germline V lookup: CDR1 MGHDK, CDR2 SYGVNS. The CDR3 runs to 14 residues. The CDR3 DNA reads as TGTGCCAGCAGCGGACTGAGCTCCTACAATGAGCAGTTCTTC. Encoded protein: CASSGLSSYNEQFF.

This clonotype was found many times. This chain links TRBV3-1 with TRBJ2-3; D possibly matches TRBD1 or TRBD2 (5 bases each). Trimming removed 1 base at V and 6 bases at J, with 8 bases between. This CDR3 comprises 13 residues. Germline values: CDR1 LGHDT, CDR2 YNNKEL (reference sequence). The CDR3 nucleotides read TGTGCCAGCAGCCAAGCGGGGCGGGATACGCAGTATTTT. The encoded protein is CASSQAGRDTQYF.

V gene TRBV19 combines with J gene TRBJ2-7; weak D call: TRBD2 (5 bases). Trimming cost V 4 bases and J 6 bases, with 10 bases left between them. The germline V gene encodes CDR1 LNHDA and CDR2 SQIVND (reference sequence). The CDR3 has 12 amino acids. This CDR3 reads CASSTLASEQYF. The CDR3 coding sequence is TGTGCCAGTAGTACCTTAGCGTCCGAGCAGTACTTC.

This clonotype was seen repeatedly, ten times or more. The CDR3 here is CAWDGRGYAFF. The CDR3, as DNA: TGTGCCTGGGACGGCAGGGGGTATGCTTTCTTT. The J gene is TRBJ1-1, the V gene TRBV30, with 7 bases identical to TRBD1. Per germline, CDR1 GTSNPN and CDR2 SVGIG (reference sequence). The CDR3 runs 11 residues. V dropped 5 bases and J dropped 11; count of bases not matched to a gene: 8.

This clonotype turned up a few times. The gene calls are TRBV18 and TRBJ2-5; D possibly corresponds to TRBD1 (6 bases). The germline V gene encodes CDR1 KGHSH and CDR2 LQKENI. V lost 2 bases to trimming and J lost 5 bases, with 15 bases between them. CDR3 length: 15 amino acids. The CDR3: CASSPGQGLVETQYF. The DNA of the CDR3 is TGTGCCAGCTCACCAGGGCAGGGGCTTGTGGAGACCCAGTACTTC.

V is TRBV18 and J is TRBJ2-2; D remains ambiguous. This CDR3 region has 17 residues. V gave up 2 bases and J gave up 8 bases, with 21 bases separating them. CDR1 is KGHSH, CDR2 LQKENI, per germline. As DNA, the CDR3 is TGTGCCAGCTCACCAGCACCCCACAGTACCCCCCTGGGGGAGCTGTTTTTT. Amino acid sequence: CASSPAPHSTPLGELFF.

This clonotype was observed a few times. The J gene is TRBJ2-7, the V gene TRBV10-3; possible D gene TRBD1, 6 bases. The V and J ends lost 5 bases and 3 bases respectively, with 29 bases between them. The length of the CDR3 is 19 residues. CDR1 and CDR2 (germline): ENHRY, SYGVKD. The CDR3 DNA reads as TGTGCCATCAGTAAACAGGGCCTCCAAAGTCCGCCCGTATTCTACGAGCAGTACTTC. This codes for CAISKQGLQSPPVFYEQYF.

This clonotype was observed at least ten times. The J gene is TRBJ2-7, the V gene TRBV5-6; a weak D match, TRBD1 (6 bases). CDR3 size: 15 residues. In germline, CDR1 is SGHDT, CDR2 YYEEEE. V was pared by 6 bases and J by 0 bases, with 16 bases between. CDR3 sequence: CASILIRDISYEQYF. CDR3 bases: TGTGCCAGCATCCTTATCCGGGACATCTCCTACGAGCAGTACTTC.

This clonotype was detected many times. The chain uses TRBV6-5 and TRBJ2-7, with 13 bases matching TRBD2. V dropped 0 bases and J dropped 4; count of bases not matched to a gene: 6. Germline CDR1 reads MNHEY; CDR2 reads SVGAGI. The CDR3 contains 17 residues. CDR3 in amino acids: CASSYSHRGLAGYEQYF. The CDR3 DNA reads TGTGCCAGCAGTTACTCTCACCGGGGACTAGCGGGGTACGAGCAGTACTTC.

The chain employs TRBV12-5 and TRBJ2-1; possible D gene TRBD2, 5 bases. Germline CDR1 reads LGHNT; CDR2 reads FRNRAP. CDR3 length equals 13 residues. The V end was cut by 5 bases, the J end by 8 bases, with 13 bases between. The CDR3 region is CASGPDFIDEQFF. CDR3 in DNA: TGTGCTAGTGGTCCGGACTTTATCGATGAGCAGTTCTTC.